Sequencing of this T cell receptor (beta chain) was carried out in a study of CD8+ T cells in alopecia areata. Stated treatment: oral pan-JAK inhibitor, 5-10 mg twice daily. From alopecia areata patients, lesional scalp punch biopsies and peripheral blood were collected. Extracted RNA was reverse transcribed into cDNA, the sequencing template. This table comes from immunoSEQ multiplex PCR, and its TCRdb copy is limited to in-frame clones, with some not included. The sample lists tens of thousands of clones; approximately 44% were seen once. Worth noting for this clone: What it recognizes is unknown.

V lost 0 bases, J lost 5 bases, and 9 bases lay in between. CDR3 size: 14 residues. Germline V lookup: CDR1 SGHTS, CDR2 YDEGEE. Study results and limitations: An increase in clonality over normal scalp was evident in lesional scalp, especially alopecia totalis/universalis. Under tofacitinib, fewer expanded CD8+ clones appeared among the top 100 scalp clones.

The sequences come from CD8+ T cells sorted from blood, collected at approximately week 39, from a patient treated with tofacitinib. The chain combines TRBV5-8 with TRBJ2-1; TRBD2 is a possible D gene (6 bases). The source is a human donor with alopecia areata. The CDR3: CASSLARGNNEQFF. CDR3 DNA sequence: TGTGCCAGCAGCTTGGCGCGCGGGAACAATGAGCAGTTCTTC.